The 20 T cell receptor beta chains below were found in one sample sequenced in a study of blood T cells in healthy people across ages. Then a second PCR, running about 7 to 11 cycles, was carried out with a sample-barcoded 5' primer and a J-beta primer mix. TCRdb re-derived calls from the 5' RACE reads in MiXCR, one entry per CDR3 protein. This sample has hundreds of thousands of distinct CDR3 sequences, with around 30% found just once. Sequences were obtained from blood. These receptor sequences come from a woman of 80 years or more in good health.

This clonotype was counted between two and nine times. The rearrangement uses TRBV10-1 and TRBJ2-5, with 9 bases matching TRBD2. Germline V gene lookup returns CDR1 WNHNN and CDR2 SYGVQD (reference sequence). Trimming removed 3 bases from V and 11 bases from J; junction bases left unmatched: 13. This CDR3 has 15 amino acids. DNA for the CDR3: TGCGCCAGCAGTGATGGGACTAGCATATCGAATGAGCAGTACTTC. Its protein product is CASSDGTSISNEQYF.

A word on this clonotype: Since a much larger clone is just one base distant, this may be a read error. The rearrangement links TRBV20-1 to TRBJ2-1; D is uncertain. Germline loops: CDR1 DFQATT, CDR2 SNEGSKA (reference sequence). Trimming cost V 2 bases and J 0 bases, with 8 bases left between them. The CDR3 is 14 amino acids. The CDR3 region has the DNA TGCAGTGCTAGAACAGCGAGCTCCTACAATGAGCAGTTCTTC. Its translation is CSARTASSYNEQFF.

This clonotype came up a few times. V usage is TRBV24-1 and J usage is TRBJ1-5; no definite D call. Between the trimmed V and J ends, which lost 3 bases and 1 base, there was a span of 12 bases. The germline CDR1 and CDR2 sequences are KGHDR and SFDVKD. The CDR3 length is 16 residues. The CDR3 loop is CATSDRARASNQPQHF. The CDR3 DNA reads TGTGCCACCAGTGATAGGGCCCGGGCCAGCAATCAGCCCCAGCATTTT.

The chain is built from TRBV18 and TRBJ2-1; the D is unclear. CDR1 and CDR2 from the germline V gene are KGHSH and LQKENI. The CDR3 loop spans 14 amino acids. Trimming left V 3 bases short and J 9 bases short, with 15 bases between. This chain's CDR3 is CASSPSSIAGEQFF. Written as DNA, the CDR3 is TGTGCCAGCTCACCGAGCTCCATAGCCGGTGAGCAGTTCTTC.

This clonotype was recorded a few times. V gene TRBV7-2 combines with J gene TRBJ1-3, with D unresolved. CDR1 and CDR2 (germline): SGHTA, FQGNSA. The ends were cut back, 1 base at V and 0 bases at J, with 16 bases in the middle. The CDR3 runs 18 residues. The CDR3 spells CASSLDAARTLSGNTIYF. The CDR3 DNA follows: TGTGCCAGCAGCTTAGACGCAGCAAGGACGCTCTCTGGAAACACCATATATTTT.

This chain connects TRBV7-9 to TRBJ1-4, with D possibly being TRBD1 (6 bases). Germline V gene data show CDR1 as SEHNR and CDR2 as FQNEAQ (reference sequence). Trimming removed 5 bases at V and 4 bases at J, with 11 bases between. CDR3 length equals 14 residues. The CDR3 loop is CASSRTAGNEKLFF. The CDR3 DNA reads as TGTGCCAGCAGCCGGACAGCGGGTAATGAAAAACTGTTTTTT.

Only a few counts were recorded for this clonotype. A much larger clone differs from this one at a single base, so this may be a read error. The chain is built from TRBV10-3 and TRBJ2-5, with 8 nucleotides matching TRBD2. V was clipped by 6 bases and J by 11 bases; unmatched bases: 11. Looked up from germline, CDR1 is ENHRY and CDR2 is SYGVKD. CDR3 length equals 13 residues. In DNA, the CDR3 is TGTGCCATCAGCGGGGGGGCACACTATGAGCAGTACTTC. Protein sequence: CAISGGAHYEQYF.

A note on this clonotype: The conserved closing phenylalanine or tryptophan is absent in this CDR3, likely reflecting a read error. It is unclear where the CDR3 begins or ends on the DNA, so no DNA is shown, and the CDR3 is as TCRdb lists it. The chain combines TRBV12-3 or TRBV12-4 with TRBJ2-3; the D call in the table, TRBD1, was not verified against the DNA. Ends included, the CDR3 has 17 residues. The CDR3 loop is CASGQAGTGDITDAEYS.

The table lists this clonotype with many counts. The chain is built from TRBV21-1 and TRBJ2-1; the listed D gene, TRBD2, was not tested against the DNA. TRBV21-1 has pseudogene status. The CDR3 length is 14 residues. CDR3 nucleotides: TGTGCCAGCAGCAGGCTAGTGGTTCCCAATGAGCAGTTCTTC. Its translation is CASSRLVVPNEQFF.

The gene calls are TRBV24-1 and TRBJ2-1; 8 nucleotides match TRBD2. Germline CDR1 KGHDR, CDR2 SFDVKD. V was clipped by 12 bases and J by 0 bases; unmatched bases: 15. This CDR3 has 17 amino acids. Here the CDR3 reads CAANDVSGGSSYNEQFF. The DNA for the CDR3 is TGTGCCGCCAATGATGTAAGCGGGGGATCCTCCTACAATGAGCAGTTCTTC.

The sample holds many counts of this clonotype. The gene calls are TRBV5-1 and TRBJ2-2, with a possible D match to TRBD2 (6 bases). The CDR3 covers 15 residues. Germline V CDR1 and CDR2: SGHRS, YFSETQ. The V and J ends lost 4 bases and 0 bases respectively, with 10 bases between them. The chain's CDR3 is CASSRVAANTGELFF. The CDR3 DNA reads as TGCGCCAGCAGCAGGGTAGCGGCGAACACCGGGGAGCTGTTTTTT.

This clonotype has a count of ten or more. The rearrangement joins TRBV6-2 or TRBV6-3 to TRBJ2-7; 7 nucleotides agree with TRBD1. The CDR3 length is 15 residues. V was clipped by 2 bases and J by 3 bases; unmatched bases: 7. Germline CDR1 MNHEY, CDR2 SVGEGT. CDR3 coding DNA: TGTGCCAGCAGTTACCCCGGGACAGCCTTCTACGAGCAGTACTTC. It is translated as CASSYPGTAFYEQYF.

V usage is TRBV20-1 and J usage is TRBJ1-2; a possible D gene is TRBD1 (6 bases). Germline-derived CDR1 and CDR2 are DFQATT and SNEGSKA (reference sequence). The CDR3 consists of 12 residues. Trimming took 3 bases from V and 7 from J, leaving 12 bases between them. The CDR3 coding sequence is TGCAGTGCTAGCGGGGGGCAAGGTGGCTACACCTTC. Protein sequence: CSASGGQGGYTF.

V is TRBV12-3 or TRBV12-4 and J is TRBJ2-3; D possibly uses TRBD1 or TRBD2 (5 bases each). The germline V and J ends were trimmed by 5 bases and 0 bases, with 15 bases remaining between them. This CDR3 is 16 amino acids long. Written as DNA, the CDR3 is TGTGCCAGCAGTACAGGACGGAGACTAAGCACAGATACGCAGTATTTT. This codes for CASSTGRRLSTDTQYF.

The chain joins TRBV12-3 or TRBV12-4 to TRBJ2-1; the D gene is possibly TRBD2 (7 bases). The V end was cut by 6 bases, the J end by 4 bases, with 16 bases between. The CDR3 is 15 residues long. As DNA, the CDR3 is TGTGCCAGCAGAATGGAGGGGGGGCTATACAATGAGCAGTTCTTC. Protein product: CASRMEGGLYNEQFF.

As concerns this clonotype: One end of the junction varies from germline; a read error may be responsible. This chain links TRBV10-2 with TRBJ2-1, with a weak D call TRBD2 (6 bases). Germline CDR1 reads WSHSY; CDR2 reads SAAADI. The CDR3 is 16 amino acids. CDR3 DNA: TGCGCCAGCAGTGTCTCTAGCCCAAGTGGGGGGAATGAGCAGTGCTTC. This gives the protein CASSVSSPSGGNEQCF.

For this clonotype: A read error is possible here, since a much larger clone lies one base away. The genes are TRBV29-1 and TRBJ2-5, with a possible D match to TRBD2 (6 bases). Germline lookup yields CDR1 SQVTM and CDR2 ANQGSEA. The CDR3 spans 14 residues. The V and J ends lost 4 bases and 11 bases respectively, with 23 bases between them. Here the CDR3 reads CSVGAGDPQGEQYF. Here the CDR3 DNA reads TGCAGCGTTGGAGCGGGTGACCCTCAGGGTGAGCAGTACTTC.

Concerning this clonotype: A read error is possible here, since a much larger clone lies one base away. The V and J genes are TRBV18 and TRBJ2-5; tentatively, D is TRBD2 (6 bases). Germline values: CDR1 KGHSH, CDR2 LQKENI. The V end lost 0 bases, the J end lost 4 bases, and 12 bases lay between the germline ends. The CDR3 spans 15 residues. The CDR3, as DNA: TGTGCCAGCTCACCACCGATGCGGGGACGAGAGACCCAGTACTTC. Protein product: CASSPPMRGRETQYF.

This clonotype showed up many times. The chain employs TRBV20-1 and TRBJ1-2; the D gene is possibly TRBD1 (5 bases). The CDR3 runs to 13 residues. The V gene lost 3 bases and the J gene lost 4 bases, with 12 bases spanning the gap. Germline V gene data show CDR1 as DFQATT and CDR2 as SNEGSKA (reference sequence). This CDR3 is CSARPTASYGYTF. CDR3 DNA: TGCAGTGCTAGGCCGACAGCTAGCTATGGCTACACCTTC.

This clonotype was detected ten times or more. CDR3 nucleotides: TGTGCCAGCAGCCTGGGGACAGCGGCAGATACGCAGTATTTT. It specifies CASSLGTAADTQYF. The rearrangement uses TRBV9 and TRBJ2-3, with TRBD1 matching 7 bases. Germline V gene sequence: CDR1 SGDLS, CDR2 YYNGEE. With 4 bases clipped from V and 4 bases from J, the junction kept 6 bases outside the gene matches. The CDR3 is 14 amino acids.